This T cell receptor beta chain is drawn from a study of T cells after yellow fever vaccination. The study, taken as a whole, reports: After the booster, about 95% of CD4 and 75% to 90% of CD8 primary-response clones were re-detected.

Germline V gene lookup returns CDR1 DFQATT and CDR2 SNEGSKA (reference sequence). This CDR3 spans 13 amino acids. V was cut by 0 bases and J by 0 bases, with 5 bases left in between. Template-switching 5'RACE yielded the TCR cDNA; a universal primer site and UMIs were added in the process. Using its own MiXCR run on the 5' RACE reads, TCRdb lists one record per CDR3 protein. The sample has some 350,000 distinct CDR3 sequences, around 3.9% seen once. This clonotype was observed a handful of times. Its matching antigen is unknown. The rearrangement uses TRBV20-1 and TRBJ1-1; D remains unclear. The sample here was PBMCs, taken 5 days after the yellow fever booster vaccination. The TCR comes from a man younger than 35 who received the YFV17D yellow fever vaccine. Written as DNA, the CDR3 is TGCAGTGCTAGAGATCCCCTGAACACTGAAGCTTTCTTT. Protein sequence: CSARDPLNTEAFF.